One sample yielded the 13 T cell receptor beta chains listed below, sequenced in a study of beta chain features in type 1 diabetes. Antigen specificity for these receptors is unknown. The study, taken as a whole, reports: Patients with Type 1 diabetes showed moderately but significantly shorter TCRB CDR3s in all four CD4+ subsets.

Expressed TCRB transcripts were sequenced because the isolated RNA had all been reverse transcribed beforehand. The protocol was immunoSEQ multiplex PCR, while the TCRdb copy is restricted to in-frame clones and leaves out a portion. Here the sample spans about 270,000 clones, more than 13% being singletons. Sequencing was done on a sample of naive CD4+ T cells from blood. Receptors were obtained from a young man with type 1 diabetes.

The V gene is TRBV7-8, the J gene TRBJ2-1, with a weak D call TRBD2 (5 bases). Germline loops: CDR1 SGHVS, CDR2 FQNEAQ. The ends were cut back, 7 bases at V and 4 bases at J, with 5 bases in the middle. The CDR3 runs to 11 residues. In DNA, the CDR3 is TGTGCCAGCACGGGATACAATGAGCAGTTCTTC. Translating it yields CASTGYNEQFF.

This clone was seen a few times. The J gene is TRBJ2-7, the V gene TRBV9, with D perhaps TRBD2 (5 bases). Germline V gene sequence: CDR1 SGDLS, CDR2 YYNGEE. The CDR3 extends over 14 amino acids. Deletions cut 1 base from V and 6 bases from J, with 14 bases between. The CDR3 nucleotides are TGTGCCAGCAGCGTAATGGGGTTAGGGAGCGAGCAGTACTTC. It translates to CASSVMGLGSEQYF.

The chain carries TRBV5-6 and TRBJ2-6; 7 bases map to TRBD1. The ends lost 5 bases at V and 2 bases at J; junction bases unmatched: 4. The CDR3 is 15 residues long. Germline loops: CDR1 SGHDT, CDR2 YYEEEE. The CDR3 nucleotides read TGTGCCAGCAGTCGCGACAGGGCTGGGGCCAACGTCCTGACTTTC. Protein: CASSRDRAGANVLTF.

The chain has TRBV28 and TRBJ2-2; D gene uncertain. The CDR3 covers 14 residues. V dropped 2 bases and J dropped 6 bases, with 10 bases sitting between them. Germline-derived CDR1 and CDR2 are MDHEN and SYDVKM. The CDR3 DNA reads TGTGCCAGCAGTTTAGGCCAGGCAGCCGGGGAGCTGTTTTTT. Translating it yields CASSLGQAAGELFF.

This clone occurred a few times. This rearrangement joins TRBV14 to TRBJ2-3, with 8 bases lining up with TRBD2. J lost 6 bases, V lost 0 bases, and 5 bases had no gene match. CDR3 length: 15 amino acids. Germline V CDR1 and CDR2: SGHDN, FVKESK. This chain's CDR3 is CASSQERQREDTQYF. The DNA of the CDR3 is TGTGCCAGCAGCCAAGAGCGCCAGCGGGAGGATACGCAGTATTTT.

The chain has TRBV30 and TRBJ2-1, with 12 nucleotides matching TRBD2. The ends lost 5 bases at V and 4 bases at J; junction bases unmatched: 6. Per the germline V gene, CDR1 is GTSNPN and CDR2 is SVGIG (reference sequence). The CDR3 covers 15 residues. CDR3 region: CAWARTSGRYNEQFF. The CDR3 DNA sequence: TGTGCCTGGGCTCGAACTAGCGGGAGGTACAATGAGCAGTTCTTC.

The chain has TRBV25-1 and TRBJ1-1, with D perhaps TRBD1 (6 bases). The CDR3 totals 14 residues. Germline V gene data show CDR1 as MGHDK and CDR2 as SYGVNS. V lost 5 bases and J 1 base, leaving 11 bases between the germline ends. The CDR3 sequence: CASSQQQGNTEAFF. DNA for the CDR3: TGTGCCAGCAGTCAGCAACAGGGGAACACTGAAGCTTTCTTT.

This chain joins TRBV7-2 and TRBJ1-5; 10 nucleotides agree with TRBD1. The J segment lost 1 base and the V segment lost 2 bases, leaving 5 bases of the junction unmatched. Germline lookup yields CDR1 SGHTA and CDR2 FQGNSA. The CDR3 covers 17 residues. The CDR3 nucleotides read TGTGCCAGCAGCTTACTCGGGACAGGGGCGAGCAATCAGCCCCAGCATTTT. Translated: CASSLLGTGASNQPQHF. Full variable domain (remainder filled in from reference TRBV7-2 and TRBJ1-5): GAGVSQSPSNKVTEKGKDVELRCDPISGHTALYWYRQSLGQGLEFLIYFQGNSAPDKSGLPSDRFSAERTGGSVSTLTIQRTQQEDSAVYLCASSLLGTGASNQPQHFGDGTRLSIL.

This clone was detected a few times. The chain carries TRBV15 and TRBJ2-3; possible D gene TRBD1, 5 bases. Germline V gene sequence: CDR1 LNHNV, CDR2 YYDKDF (reference sequence). Trimming pared 4 bases from V and 2 bases from J, leaving 10 bases between. The CDR3 consists of 14 residues. DNA for the CDR3: TGTGCCACCAGCAAAGGCAGGGTCACAGATACGCAGTATTTT. Its protein is CATSKGRVTDTQYF.

This clone turned up a few times. This chain connects TRBV4-3 to TRBJ1-4, with TRBD1 as a possible D gene (6 bases). The V and J ends lost 0 bases and 4 bases respectively, with 12 bases between them. The CDR3 runs 16 residues. The germline CDR1 and CDR2 sequences are LGHNA and YSLEER. The CDR3 loop is CASSQERGRGNEKLFF. In DNA form, the CDR3 reads TGCGCCAGCAGCCAAGAAAGAGGCAGGGGTAATGAAAAACTGTTTTTT.

The gene calls are TRBV30 and TRBJ2-1; 12 nucleotides align to TRBD2. The germline V gene has CDR1 GTSNPN and CDR2 SVGIG (reference sequence). The CDR3 runs 16 residues. J lost 7 bases, V lost 2 bases, and 9 bases had no gene match. The CDR3 sequence: CAWSLETSGSTNEQFF. The CDR3 DNA is TGTGCCTGGAGTCTAGAGACTAGCGGGAGCACTAATGAGCAGTTCTTC.

This clone came up a few times. The chain couples TRBV7-9 to TRBJ2-3; perhaps TRBD2 as D (5 bases). The CDR3 has 16 amino acids. The germline CDR1 and CDR2 sequences are SEHNR and FQNEAQ (reference sequence). V was clipped by 5 bases and J by 0 bases, with 15 bases between them. The CDR3 region is CASSLLGGTSTDTQYF. DNA of the CDR3: TGTGCCAGCAGCCTGCTCGGAGGTACTAGCACAGATACGCAGTATTTT.

This clone was picked up a small number of times. V is TRBV5-1 and J is TRBJ2-1; TRBD1 is a possible D gene (6 bases). This CDR3 spans 15 amino acids. Germline loops: CDR1 SGHRS, CDR2 YFSETQ. Trimming took 2 bases from V and 6 from J, leaving 15 bases between them. Here the CDR3 DNA reads TGCGCCAGCAGCTTACTGACAGGCCTCCCCAATGAGCAGTTCTTC. It is translated as CASSLLTGLPNEQFF. The full variable domain, completed using reference TRBV5-1 and TRBJ2-1, is KAGVTQTPRYLIKTRGQQVTLSCSPISGHRSVSWYQQTPGQGLQFLFEYFSETQRNKGNFPGRFSGRQFSNSRSEMNVSTLELGDSALYLCASSLLTGLPNEQFFGPGTRLTVL.